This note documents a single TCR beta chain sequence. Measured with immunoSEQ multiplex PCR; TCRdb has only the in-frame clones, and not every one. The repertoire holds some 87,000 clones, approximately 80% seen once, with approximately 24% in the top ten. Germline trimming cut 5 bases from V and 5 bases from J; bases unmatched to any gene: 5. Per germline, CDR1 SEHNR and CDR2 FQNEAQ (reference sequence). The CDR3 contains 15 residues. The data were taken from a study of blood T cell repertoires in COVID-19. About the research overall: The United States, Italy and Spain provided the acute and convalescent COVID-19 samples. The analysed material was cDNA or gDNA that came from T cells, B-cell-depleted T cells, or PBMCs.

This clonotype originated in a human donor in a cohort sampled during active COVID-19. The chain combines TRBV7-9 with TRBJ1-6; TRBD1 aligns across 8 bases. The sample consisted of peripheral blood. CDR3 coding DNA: TGTGCCAGCAGCAAAGGACAGGGTAATAATTCACCCCTCCACTTT. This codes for CASSKGQGNNSPLHF.